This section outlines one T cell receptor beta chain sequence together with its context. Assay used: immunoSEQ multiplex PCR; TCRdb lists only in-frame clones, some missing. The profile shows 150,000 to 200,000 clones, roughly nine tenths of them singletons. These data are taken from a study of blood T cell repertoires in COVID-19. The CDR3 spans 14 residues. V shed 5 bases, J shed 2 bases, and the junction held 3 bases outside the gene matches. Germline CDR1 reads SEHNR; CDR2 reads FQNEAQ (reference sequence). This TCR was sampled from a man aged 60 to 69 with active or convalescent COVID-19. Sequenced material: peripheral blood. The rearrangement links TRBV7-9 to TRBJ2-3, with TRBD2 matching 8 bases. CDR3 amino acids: CASSISGATDTQYF. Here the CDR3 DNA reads TGTGCCAGCAGCATTAGCGGGGCCACAGATACGCAGTATTTT.